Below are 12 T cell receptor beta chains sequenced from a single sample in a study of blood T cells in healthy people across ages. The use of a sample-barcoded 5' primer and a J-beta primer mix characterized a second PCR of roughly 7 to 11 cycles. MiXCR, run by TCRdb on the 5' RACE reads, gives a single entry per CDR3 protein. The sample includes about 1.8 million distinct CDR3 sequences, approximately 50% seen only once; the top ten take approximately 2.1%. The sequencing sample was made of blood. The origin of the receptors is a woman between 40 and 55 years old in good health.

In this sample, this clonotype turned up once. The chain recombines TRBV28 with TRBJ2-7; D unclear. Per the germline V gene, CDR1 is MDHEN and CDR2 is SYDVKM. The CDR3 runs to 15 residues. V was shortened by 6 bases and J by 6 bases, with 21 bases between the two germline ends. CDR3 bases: TGTGCCAGCAGCCCCCCGGGCCCCCTTCTCGGCGAGCAGTACTTC. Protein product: CASSPPGPLLGEQYF.

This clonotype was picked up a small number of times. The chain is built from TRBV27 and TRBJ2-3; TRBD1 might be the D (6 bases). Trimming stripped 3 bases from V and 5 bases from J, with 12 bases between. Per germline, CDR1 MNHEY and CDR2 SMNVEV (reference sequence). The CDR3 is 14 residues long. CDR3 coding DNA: TGTGCCAGCAGTTTTTCAGGGGTCATAGATACGCAGTATTTT. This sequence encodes CASSFSGVIDTQYF.

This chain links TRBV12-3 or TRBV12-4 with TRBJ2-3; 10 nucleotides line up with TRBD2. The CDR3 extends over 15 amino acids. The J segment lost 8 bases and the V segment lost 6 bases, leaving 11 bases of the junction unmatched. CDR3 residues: CASSSPSGGPSTQYF. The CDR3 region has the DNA TGTGCCAGCAGCTCTCCTAGCGGGGGCCCTTCTACGCAGTATTTT.

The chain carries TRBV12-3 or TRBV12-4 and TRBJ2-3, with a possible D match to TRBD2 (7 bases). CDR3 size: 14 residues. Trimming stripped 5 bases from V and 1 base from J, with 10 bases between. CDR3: CASSNGGRTDTQYF. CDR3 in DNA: TGTGCCAGCAGTAACGGGGGGCGCACAGATACGCAGTATTTT.

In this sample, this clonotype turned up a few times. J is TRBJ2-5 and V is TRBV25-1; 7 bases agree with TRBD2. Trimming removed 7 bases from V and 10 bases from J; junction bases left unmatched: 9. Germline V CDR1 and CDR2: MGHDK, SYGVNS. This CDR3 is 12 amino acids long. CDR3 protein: CASTQPPGGQYF. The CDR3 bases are TGTGCCAGCACTCAACCCCCGGGAGGCCAGTACTTC.

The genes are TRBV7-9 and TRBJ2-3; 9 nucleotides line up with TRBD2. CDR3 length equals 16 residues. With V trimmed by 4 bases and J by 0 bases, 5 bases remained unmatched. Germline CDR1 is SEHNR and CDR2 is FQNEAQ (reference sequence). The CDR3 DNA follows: TGTGCCAGCAGCTGGTCTAGCGGGACTAGCACAGATACGCAGTATTTT. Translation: CASSWSSGTSTDTQYF.

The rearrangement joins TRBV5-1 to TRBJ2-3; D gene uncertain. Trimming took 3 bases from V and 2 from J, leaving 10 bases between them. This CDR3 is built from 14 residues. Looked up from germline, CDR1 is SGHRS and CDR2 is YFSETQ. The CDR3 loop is CASSSLTVTDTQYF. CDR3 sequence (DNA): TGCGCCAGCAGCTCCCTAACGGTCACAGATACGCAGTATTTT.

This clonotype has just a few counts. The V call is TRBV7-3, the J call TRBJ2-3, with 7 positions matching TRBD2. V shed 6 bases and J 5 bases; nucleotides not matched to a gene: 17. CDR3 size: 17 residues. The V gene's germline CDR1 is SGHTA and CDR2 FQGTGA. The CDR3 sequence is CASSSEAGVVTGDTQYF. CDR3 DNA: TGTGCCAGCAGTTCCGAGGCGGGGGTCGTAACCGGAGATACGCAGTATTTT.

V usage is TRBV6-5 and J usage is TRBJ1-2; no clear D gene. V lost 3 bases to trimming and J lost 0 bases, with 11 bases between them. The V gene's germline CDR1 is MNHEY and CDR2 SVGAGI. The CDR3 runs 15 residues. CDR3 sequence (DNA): TGTGCCAGCAGTTATGGCCAGATAGCTAACTATGGCTACACCTTC. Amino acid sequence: CASSYGQIANYGYTF.

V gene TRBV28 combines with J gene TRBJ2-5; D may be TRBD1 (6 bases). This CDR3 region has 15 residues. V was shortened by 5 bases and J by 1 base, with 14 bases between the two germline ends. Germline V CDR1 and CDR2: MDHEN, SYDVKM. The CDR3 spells CASSPMDSLQETQYF. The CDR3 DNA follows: TGTGCCAGCAGTCCGATGGACAGCCTCCAAGAGACCCAGTACTTC.

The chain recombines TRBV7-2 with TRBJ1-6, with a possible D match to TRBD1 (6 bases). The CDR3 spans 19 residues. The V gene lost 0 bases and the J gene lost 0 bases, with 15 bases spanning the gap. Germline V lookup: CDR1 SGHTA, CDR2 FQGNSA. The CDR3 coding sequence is TGTGCCAGCAGCTTAGCCCCTGGGACATGGAGCTCCTATAATTCACCCCTCCACTTT. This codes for CASSLAPGTWSSYNSPLHF.

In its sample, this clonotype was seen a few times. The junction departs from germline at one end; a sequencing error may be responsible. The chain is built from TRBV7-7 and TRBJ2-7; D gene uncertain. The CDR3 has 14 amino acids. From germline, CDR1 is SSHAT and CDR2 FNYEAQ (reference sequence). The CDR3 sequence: CASSPTRQTYEQYF. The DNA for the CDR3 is TGTGCTAGCAGCCCTACTCGGCAGACCTACGAGCAGTACTTC.